The 13 T cell receptor beta chains below all came from one sample that was sequenced in a study of control samples from healthy donors and cancer patients. Data came from immunoSEQ multiplex PCR; TCRdb stores just in-frame clones and leaves some out. The sample contains roughly 100,000 clones, just over 90% of which appear only once. Sequenced: blood. These receptors originate from a woman aged 18-30 years in good health.

The chain is built from TRBV6-5 and TRBJ1-4; no definite D call. The CDR3 extends over 13 amino acids. The ends were cut back, 6 bases at V and 8 bases at J, with 13 bases in the middle. Germline V lookup: CDR1 MNHEY, CDR2 SVGAGI. The CDR3 nucleotides read TGTGCCAGCAGCGACCGGACGGTCGAAAAACTGTTTTTT. Amino acid sequence: CASSDRTVEKLFF.

The chain joins TRBV14 to TRBJ1-3; D remains unclear. V was trimmed by 4 bases and J by 0 bases, leaving 16 bases between them. There are 17 residues in the CDR3. Germline values: CDR1 SGHDN, CDR2 FVKESK. The CDR3 protein is CASSPWTPTNSGNTIYF. CDR3 sequence (DNA): TGTGCCAGCAGCCCCTGGACCCCAACAAACTCTGGAAACACCATATATTTT.

V usage is TRBV6-6 and J usage is TRBJ1-1; D is unclear. The CDR3 is 15 amino acids. Trimming removed 4 bases from V and 6 bases from J, with 18 bases in between. Germline V gives CDR1 MNHNY, CDR2 SVGAGI (reference sequence). CDR3: CASSFLGPGWAEAFF. The CDR3 DNA sequence: TGTGCCAGCAGTTTTTTAGGCCCGGGTTGGGCTGAAGCTTTCTTT.

V is TRBV30 and J is TRBJ1-1; no clear D. Per the germline V gene, CDR1 is GTSNPN and CDR2 is SVGIG (reference sequence). V shed 8 bases and J shed 0 bases, with 7 bases lying between them. CDR3 length equals 11 residues. The CDR3 protein is CARTVNTEAFF. CDR3 sequence (DNA): TGTGCCCGGACCGTGAACACTGAAGCTTTCTTT.

CDR3 nucleotide sequence: TGTGCCAGCAGCCAAGGGGTAGGCTATAACACAGATACGCAGTATTTT. Encoded protein: CASSQGVGYNTDTQYF. The chain has TRBV3-1 (or the pseudogene TRBV3-2) and TRBJ2-3; D is unclear. Trimming shortened V by 1 base and J by 2 bases, and 13 bases separated the two germline ends. This CDR3 is built from 16 residues. Germline V gene sequence: CDR1 LGHDT, CDR2 YNNKEL (reference sequence).

This clone was detected only a few times. J is TRBJ1-2 and V is TRBV7-3; 9 bases are shared with TRBD1. Germline V CDR1 and CDR2: SGHTA, FQGTGA. The ends lost 4 bases at V and 5 bases at J; junction bases unmatched: 14. CDR3 length: 17 residues. CDR3 sequence: CASSSGTGRGGIYGYTF. The DNA for the CDR3 is TGTGCCAGCAGCTCCGGGACAGGGAGGGGAGGGATTTATGGCTACACCTTC.

In its sample, this clone was seen once. V usage is TRBV19 and J usage is TRBJ2-5; no definite D call. The germline CDR1 and CDR2 sequences are LNHDA and SQIVND (reference sequence). The CDR3 spans 13 residues. V lost 0 bases and J 5 bases, leaving 7 bases between the germline ends. The CDR3 protein is CASSIEGWETQYF. The DNA of the CDR3 is TGTGCCAGTAGTATAGAGGGATGGGAGACCCAGTACTTC.

The chain couples TRBV11-3 to TRBJ2-4; D gene ambiguous. V was clipped by 3 bases and J by 0 bases, with 9 bases between them. This CDR3 region has 15 residues. Per the germline V gene, CDR1 is SGHNT and CDR2 is YENEEA. CDR3 DNA sequence: TGTGCCAGCAGCTTCATGGACGGAGCCAAAAACATTCAGTACTTC. This sequence encodes CASSFMDGAKNIQYF. The whole variable domain, filled in from reference TRBV11-3 and TRBJ2-4, reads EAGVVQSPRYKIIEKKQPVAFWCNPISGHNTLYWYLQNLGQGPELLIRYENEEAVDDSQLPKDRFSAERLKGVDSTLKIQPAELGDSAVYLCASSFMDGAKNIQYFGAGTRLSVL.

The J gene is TRBJ1-6, the V gene TRBV15; D is possibly TRBD1 (5 bases). Germline CDR1 reads LNHNV; CDR2 reads YYDKDF (reference sequence). The V end was cut by 6 bases, the J end by 0 bases, with 9 bases between. The CDR3 totals 15 residues. CDR3 nucleotides: TGTGCCACCAGACAGGCTAGCTCCTATAATTCACCCCTCCACTTT. Its protein product is CATRQASSYNSPLHF.

The J gene is TRBJ2-7, the V gene TRBV12-5; a weak D match, TRBD2 (6 bases). CDR1 is LGHNT and CDR2 is FRNRAP in the germline V gene. The CDR3 is made up of 12 amino acids. Trimming removed 3 bases from V and 9 bases from J, with 12 bases in between. DNA for the CDR3: TGTGCTAGTGGTTTAGGGACTCGAGGGCAGTACTTC. Translated: CASGLGTRGQYF.

The CDR3 region is CASSIEGSTDTQYF. The CDR3 DNA is TGTGCCAGTAGTATAGAGGGCAGCACAGATACGCAGTATTTT. This chain links TRBV19 with TRBJ2-3; D gene uncertain. The V gene's germline CDR1 is LNHDA and CDR2 SQIVND (reference sequence). V lost 0 bases and J 0 bases, leaving 4 bases between the germline ends. The CDR3 sequence is 14 residues long.

The chain employs TRBV11-3 and TRBJ2-1; D is unclear. Germline CDR1 and CDR2: SGHNT and YENEEA. V lost 1 base, J lost 0 bases, and 4 bases lay in between. This CDR3 region has 14 residues. As DNA, the CDR3 is TGTGCCAGCAGCTTAGCGGACTCCTACAATGAGCAGTTCTTC. This encodes CASSLADSYNEQFF. The whole variable domain, remainder taken from reference TRBV11-3 and TRBJ2-1, is EAGVVQSPRYKIIEKKQPVAFWCNPISGHNTLYWYLQNLGQGPELLIRYENEEAVDDSQLPKDRFSAERLKGVDSTLKIQPAELGDSAVYLCASSLADSYNEQFFGPGTRLTVL.

The chain couples TRBV11-2 to TRBJ2-5; D gene unclear. V dropped 5 bases and J dropped 5 bases, with 18 bases sitting between them. The CDR3 spans 15 residues. Germline CDR1 is SGHAT and CDR2 is FQNNGV. Here the CDR3 reads CASSQRLPGLETQYF. CDR3 sequence (DNA): TGTGCCAGCAGCCAGAGGCTCCCCGGGCTGGAGACCCAGTACTTC.